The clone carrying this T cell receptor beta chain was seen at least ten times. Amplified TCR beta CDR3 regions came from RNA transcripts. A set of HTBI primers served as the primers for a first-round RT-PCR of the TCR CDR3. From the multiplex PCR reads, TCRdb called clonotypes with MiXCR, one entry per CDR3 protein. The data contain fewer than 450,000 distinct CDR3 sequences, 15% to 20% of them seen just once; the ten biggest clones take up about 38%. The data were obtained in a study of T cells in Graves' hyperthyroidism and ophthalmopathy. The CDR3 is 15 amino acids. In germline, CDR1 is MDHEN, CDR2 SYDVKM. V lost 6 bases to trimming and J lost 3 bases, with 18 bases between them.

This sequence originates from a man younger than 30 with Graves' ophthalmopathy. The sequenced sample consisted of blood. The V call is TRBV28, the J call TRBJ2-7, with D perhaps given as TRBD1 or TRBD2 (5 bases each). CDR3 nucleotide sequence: TGTGCCAGCAGCCCACCGTCAGGGAGATACTACGAGCAGTACTTC. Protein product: CASSPPSGRYYEQYF. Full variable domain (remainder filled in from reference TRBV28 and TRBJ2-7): DVKVTQSSRYLVKRTGEKVFLECVQDMDHENMFWYRQDPGLGLRLIYFSYDVKMKEKGDIPEGYSVSREKKERFSLILESASTNQTSMYLCASSPPSGRYYEQYFGPGTRLTVT.